The T cell receptor beta chain described here comes from a study of regulatory T cells in long-lasting Graves disease. Relying on iRepertoire HTBI primers and Arm-PCR of CDR3 regions, the team built TCR beta libraries. In the authors' workflow: Overall, samples carried some 67 TRBV and 14 TRBJ segments. TCRdb independently ran MiXCR on the multiplex PCR reads; one entry per CDR3 protein. What appears here as the V and J calls and clone size reflects TCRdb's work, not the paper's. This sample carries hundreds of thousands of distinct CDR3 sequences, about 16% of them seen once, and the ten largest clones take around 25%. V was cut by 0 bases and J by 5 bases, with 12 bases left in between. This CDR3 has 14 amino acids. The germline V gene encodes CDR1 SGHRS and CDR2 YFSETQ. Time point: newly diagnosed GD, antithyroid drugs for less than 3 months. PBMC RNA served as the TCR library source. The table lists this clonotype with many counts.

The data also belong to a second study, concerning T cells in Graves' hyperthyroidism and ophthalmopathy.

V usage is TRBV5-1 and J usage is TRBJ2-7; maybe TRBD1 (7 bases). Material: peripheral blood mononuclear cells (PBMCs), obtained at new diagnosis, from a patient treated with antithyroid drugs. The receptor was derived from a middle-aged woman with Graves disease. CDR3 in amino acids: CASSLEAGGNEQYF. CDR3 nucleotides: TGCGCCAGCAGCTTGGAGGCAGGGGGGAACGAGCAGTACTTC.